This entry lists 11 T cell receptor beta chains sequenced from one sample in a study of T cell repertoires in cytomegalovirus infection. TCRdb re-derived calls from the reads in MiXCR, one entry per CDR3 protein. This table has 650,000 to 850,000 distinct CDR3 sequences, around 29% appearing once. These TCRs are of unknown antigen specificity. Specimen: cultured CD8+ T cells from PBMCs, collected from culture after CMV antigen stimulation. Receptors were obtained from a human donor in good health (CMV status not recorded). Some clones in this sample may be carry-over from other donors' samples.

CDR3 bases: TGTGCTAGTGGTTTGGACACCGCTGGTAACACCGTGCCTCTCTATGGCTACACCTTC. Protein sequence: CASGLDTAGNTVPLYGYTF. The chain links TRBV12-5 to TRBJ1-2, with D unresolved. The CDR3 totals 19 residues. Germline V lookup: CDR1 LGHNT, CDR2 FRNRAP. Trimming removed 1 base at V and 4 bases at J, with 25 bases between.

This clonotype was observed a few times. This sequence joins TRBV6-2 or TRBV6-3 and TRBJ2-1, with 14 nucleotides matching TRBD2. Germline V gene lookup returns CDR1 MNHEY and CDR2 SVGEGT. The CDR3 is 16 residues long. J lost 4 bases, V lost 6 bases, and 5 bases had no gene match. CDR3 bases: TGTGCCAGCAGCCGGACTAGCGGGGGGATATACAATGAGCAGTTCTTC. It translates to CASSRTSGGIYNEQFF.

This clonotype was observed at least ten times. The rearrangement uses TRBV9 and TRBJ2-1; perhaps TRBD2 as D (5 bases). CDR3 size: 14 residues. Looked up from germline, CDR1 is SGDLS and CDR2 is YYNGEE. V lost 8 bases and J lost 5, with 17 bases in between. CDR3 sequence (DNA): TGTGCCAGTGAGGGCCGCGGATTTGACAATGAGCAGTTCTTC. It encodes CASEGRGFDNEQFF.

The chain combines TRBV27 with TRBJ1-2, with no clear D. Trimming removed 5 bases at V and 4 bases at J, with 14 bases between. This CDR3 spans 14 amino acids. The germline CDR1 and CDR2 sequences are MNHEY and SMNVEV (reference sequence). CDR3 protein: CASSGRTEAYGYTF. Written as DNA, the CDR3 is TGTGCCAGCAGTGGGAGGACCGAAGCCTATGGCTACACCTTC.

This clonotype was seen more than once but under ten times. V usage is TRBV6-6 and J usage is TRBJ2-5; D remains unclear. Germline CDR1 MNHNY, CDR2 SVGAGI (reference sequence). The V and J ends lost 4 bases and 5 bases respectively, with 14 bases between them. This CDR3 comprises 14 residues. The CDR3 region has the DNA TGTGCCAGCAGTTCTAGGGTGCACTGGGAGACCCAGTACTTC. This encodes CASSSRVHWETQYF.

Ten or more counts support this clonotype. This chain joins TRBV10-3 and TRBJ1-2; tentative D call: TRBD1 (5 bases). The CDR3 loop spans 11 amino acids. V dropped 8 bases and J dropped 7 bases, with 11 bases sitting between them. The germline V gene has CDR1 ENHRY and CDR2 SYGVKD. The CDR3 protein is CAILLRGGYTF. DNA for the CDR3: TGTGCCATCCTGTTAAGGGGTGGCTACACCTTC.

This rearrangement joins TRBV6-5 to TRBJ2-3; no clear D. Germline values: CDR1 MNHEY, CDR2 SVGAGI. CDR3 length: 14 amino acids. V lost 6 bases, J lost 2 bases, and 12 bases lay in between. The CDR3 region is CASSPLGHTDTQYF. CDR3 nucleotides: TGTGCCAGCAGCCCCCTAGGGCACACAGATACGCAGTATTTT.

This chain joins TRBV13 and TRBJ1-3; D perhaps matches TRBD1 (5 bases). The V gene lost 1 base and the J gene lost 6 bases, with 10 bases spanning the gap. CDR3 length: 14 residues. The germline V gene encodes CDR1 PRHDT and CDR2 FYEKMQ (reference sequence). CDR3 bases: TGTGCCAGCAGCTTAGCCCAGGGTGTAAACACCATATATTTT. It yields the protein CASSLAQGVNTIYF.

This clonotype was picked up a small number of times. The CDR3 nucleotides are TGTGCCAGCAGCCAAGAAGCGAGGGCCAGGGGGAACTATGGCTACACCTTC. This codes for CASSQEARARGNYGYTF. The chain couples TRBV4-2 to TRBJ1-2; 7 bases line up with TRBD1. V shed 0 bases and J 2 bases; nucleotides not matched to a gene: 9. Germline lookup yields CDR1 LGHNA and CDR2 YNFKEQ. There are 17 residues in the CDR3.

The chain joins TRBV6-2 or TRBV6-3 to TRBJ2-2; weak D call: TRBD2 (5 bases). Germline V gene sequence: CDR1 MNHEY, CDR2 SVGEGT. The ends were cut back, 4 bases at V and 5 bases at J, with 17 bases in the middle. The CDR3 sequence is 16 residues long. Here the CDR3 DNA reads TGTGCCAGCAGTTTACTTGAAGGACTTGGGACCGGGGAGCTGTTTTTT. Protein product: CASSLLEGLGTGELFF.

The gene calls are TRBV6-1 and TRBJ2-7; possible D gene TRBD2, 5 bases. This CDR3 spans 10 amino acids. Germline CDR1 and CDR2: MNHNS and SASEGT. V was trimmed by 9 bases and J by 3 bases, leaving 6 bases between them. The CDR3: CASTSYEQYF. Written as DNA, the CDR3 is TGTGCCAGTACTAGCTACGAGCAGTACTTC.